A selection of T cell receptor beta chains follows, all from one sample in a study of shared clonotypes between healthy human individuals. Assay: immunoSEQ multiplex PCR; the TCRdb copy retains only in-frame clones and omits some. The data show 2,500,000 or so clones, approximately 90% seen once. Sequencing used naive CD4+ T cells from PBMCs. Source of these receptors: a man aged 18 to 29 in good health. Some clones in this sample may be carry-over from other donors' samples. The CDR3 runs from the conserved cysteine through the conserved F or W.

CDR3 protein | V gene
CASSRLLGIETQYF | TRBV14
CASSLYAGGPPYEQYF | TRBV7-9
CASSLDRGYGYTF | TRBV7-8
CASSQELSQGIFNVRYEQYF | TRBV4-3
CASTFSTGSENEKLFF | TRBV7-9
CASSLVAGGAGELFF | TRBV7-2
CASRLAATYEQYF | TRBV6-6
CASSQEIAAGPYEQYF | TRBV4-3
CASSPREARTDTQYF | TRBV7-3
CASSQVPSLNTEAFF | TRBV4-3
CASSFGTSGSGLGSYNEQFF | TRBV7-3
CASSLRLAGGEEQYF | TRBV5-6
CASSVDGGRGMEQYF | TRBV9
CASSPGTSGVTGELFF | TRBV11-3
CASSAPGLALYEQYF | TRBV7-2
CASSAQGENTQYF | TRBV5-1
CASSPSRPGANVLTF | TRBV7-2
CASSANRVDGYTF | TRBV6-1
CASSGGLYGELFF | TRBV6-1
CASSAPRGSSYEQYF | TRBV6-1
CASSKVGGNQPQHF | TRBV19
CASSLGAGVIYEQFF | TRBV7-3
CASSEVWGYNEQFF | TRBV6-1
CASSFRLASSYNEQFF | TRBV5-1
CASSPTTGNTYEQYF | TRBV18
CASSELSGGYGYTF | TRBV6-1
CASSDLRGDTEAFF | TRBV25-1